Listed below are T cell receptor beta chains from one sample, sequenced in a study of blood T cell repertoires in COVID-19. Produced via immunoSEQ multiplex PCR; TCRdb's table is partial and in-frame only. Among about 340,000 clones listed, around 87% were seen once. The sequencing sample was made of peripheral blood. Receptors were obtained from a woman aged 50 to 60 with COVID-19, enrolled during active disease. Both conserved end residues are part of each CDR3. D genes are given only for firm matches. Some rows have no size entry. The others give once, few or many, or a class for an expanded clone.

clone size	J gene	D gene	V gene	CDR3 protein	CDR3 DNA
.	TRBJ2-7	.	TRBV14	CASSPTGQPLGGQYF	TGTGCCAGCAGCCCCACGGGACAGCCATTGGGGGGGCAGTACTTC
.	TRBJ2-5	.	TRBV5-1	CASSATGTSQETQYF	TGCGCCAGCAGCGCAACCGGGACAAGCCAAGAGACCCAGTACTTC
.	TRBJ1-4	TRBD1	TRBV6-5	CASSSQSGGPRKLFF	TGTGCCAGCAGTTCCCAATCAGGGGGTCCCCGAAAACTGTTTTTT
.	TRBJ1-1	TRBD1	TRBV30	CAWSAWTGENTEAFF	TGTGCCTGGAGTGCCTGGACAGGGGAGAACACTGAAGCTTTCTTT
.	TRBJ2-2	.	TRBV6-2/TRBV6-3	CASRPPGTGELFF	TGTGCCAGCAGGCCTCCAGGGACCGGGGAGCTGTTTTTT
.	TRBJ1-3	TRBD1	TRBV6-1	CASSGRGQRYSGNTIYF	TGTGCCAGCAGTGGACGGGGACAGCGCTACTCTGGAAACACCATATATTTT
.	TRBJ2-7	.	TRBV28	CASSPTGYPYEQYF	TGTGCCAGCAGTCCTACGGGTTATCCCTACGAGCAGTACTTC
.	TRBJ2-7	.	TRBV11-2	CASSPGSGFLVYEQYF	TGTGCCAGCAGCCCGGGCTCGGGGTTTTTAGTCTACGAGCAGTACTTC
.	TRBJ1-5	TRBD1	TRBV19	CASSISVGHRGHDNQPQHF	TGTGCCAGTAGTATATCAGTGGGTCACAGGGGGCATGACAATCAGCCCCAGCATTTT
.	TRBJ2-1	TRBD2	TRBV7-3	CASSLDGTSGSTEQFF	TGTGCCAGCAGCTTGGATGGGACTAGCGGGAGTACTGAGCAGTTCTTC
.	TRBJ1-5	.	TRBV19	CASSRTGTSSNQPQHF	TGTGCCAGTAGTAGAACCGGGACATCTAGCAATCAGCCCCAGCATTTT
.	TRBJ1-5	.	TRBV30	CAWSLGSNQPQHF	TGTGCCTGGAGTCTCGGGAGCAATCAGCCCCAGCATTTT
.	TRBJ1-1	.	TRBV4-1	CASSQDSAEGEAFF	TGCGCCAGCAGCCAAGACTCGGCAGAGGGTGAAGCTTTCTTT
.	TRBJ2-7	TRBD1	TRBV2	CASSEAGTGNYEQYF	TGTGCCAGCAGTGAAGCCGGGACAGGGAACTACGAGCAGTACTTC
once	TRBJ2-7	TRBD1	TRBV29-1	CSVGGQGVSYEQYF	TGCAGCGTTGGGGGACAGGGGGTTTCCTACGAGCAGTACTTC
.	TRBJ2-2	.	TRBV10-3	CAIREQGPDTGELFF	TGTGCCATCAGGGAACAGGGTCCGGACACCGGGGAGCTGTTTTTT
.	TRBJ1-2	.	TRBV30	CAWTGEGYGYTF	TGTGCCTGGACAGGGGAGGGCTATGGCTACACCTTC
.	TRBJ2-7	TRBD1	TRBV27	CASSGRDRGLYEQYF	TGTGCCAGCAGTGGCCGGGACAGGGGTCTGTACGAGCAGTACTTC
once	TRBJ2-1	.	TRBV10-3	CAISEGGSYNEQFF	TGTGCCATCAGTGAAGGCGGCTCCTACAATGAGCAGTTCTTC
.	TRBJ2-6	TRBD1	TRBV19	CASSGSRDRASGANVLTF	TGTGCCAGTAGTGGGTCCCGGGACAGGGCATCTGGGGCCAACGTCCTGACTTTC
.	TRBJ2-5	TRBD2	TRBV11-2	CASSLAGGRGETQYF	TGTGCCAGCAGCTTAGCGGGAGGACGCGGGGAGACCCAGTACTTC
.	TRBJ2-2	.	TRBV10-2	CASSLLGINAGELFF	TGCGCCAGCAGTCTACTAGGGATAAACGCCGGGGAGCTGTTTTTT
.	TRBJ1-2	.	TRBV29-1	CSVTASRNYGYTF	TGCAGCGTGACAGCCTCCCGTAACTATGGCTACACCTTC
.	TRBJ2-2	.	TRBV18	CASSTDNTGELFF	TGTGCCAGCTCAACTGATAACACCGGGGAGCTGTTTTTT
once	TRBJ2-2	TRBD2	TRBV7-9	CASSQWVAGLFGELFF	TGTGCCAGCAGCCAGTGGGTAGCGGGACTCTTCGGGGAGCTGTTTTTT
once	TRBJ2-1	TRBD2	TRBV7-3	CASRSFGRALNEQFF	TGTGCCAGCAGATCCTTCGGGAGGGCCCTCAATGAGCAGTTCTTC
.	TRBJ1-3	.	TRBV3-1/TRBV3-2	CASSLRGISGNTIYF	TGTGCCAGCAGCCTCAGGGGAATCTCTGGAAACACCATATATTTT
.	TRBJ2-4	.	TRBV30	CAWSSTRDLGAKNIQYF	TGTGCCTGGAGTAGCACCCGGGATTTGGGGGCCAAAAACATTCAGTACTTC
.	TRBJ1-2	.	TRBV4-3	CASSQDHGRANYGYTF	TGCGCCAGCAGCCAAGATCACGGCAGGGCGAACTATGGCTACACCTTC
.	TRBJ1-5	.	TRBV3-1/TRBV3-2	CASSQVGGRNQPQHF	TGTGCCAGCAGCCAAGTCGGAGGGCGAAATCAGCCCCAGCATTTT
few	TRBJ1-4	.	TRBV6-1	CASSEAGAGDEKLFF	TGTGCCAGCAGTGAAGCTGGGGCAGGGGACGAAAAACTGTTTTTT
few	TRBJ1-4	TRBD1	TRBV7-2	CASSLVQGAVEKLFF	TGTGCCAGCAGCTTAGTTCAGGGGGCGGTTGAAAAACTGTTTTTT
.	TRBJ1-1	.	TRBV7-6	CASSLDGNMNTEAFF	TGTGCCAGCAGCTTAGACGGGAACATGAACACTGAAGCTTTCTTT
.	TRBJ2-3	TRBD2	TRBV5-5	CASSSTSGRDTQYF	TGTGCCAGCAGCAGCACTAGCGGGAGGGATACGCAGTATTTT
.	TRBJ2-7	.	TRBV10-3	CAISEAAAKSYEQYF	TGTGCCATCAGCGAGGCAGCGGCAAAGTCCTACGAGCAGTACTTC
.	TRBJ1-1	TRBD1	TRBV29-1	CSASRGRGEAFF	TGCAGCGCGAGCAGGGGGCGGGGTGAAGCTTTCTTT
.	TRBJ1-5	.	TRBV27	CASSIIGSDQPQHF	TGTGCCAGCAGTATAATTGGGAGCGATCAGCCCCAGCATTTT
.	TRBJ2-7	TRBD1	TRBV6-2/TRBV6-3	CASSYAYGQGVGYEQYF	TGTGCCAGCAGTTACGCCTACGGACAGGGAGTGGGGTACGAGCAGTACTTC
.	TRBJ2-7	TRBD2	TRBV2	CASSARTGGNEQYF	TGTGCCAGCAGTGCCCGGACGGGGGGTAACGAGCAGTACTTC
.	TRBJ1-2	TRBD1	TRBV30	CAWIRRDRGMSHGYTF	TGTGCCTGGATAAGGAGGGACAGGGGTATGAGCCATGGCTACACCTTC
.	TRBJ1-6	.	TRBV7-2	CASSRDFSNSPLHF	TGTGCCAGCAGCCGGGACTTCTCTAATTCACCCCTCCACTTT
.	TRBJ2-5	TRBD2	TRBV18	CASSPPWEKGERGQETQYF	TGTGCCAGCTCACCACCTTGGGAAAAAGGGGAGCGGGGCCAAGAGACCCAGTACTTC
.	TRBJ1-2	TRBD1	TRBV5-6	CASSLDWQGAGGYTF	TGTGCCAGCAGCTTGGATTGGCAGGGGGCTGGGGGCTACACCTTC
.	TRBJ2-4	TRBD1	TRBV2	CASSWGQENIQYF	TGTGCCAGCAGTTGGGGACAGGAAAACATTCAGTACTTC